The 5 T cell receptor beta chains in this list originate from one sample, sequenced in a study of control samples from healthy donors and cancer patients. The protocol was immunoSEQ multiplex PCR, while the TCRdb copy is restricted to in-frame clones and leaves out a portion. The profile shows under 150,000 clones, about 89% of them singletons. Sequencing used blood. These receptors originate from a young man in good health.

This chain joins TRBV6-5 and TRBJ2-7; perhaps TRBD2 as D (5 bases). Germline CDR1 reads MNHEY; CDR2 reads SVGAGI. The CDR3 totals 15 residues. V dropped 5 bases and J dropped 6 bases, with 20 bases sitting between them. DNA of the CDR3: TGTGCCAGCAGTCCCTTGGAGGTGGGCATAGGCGAGCAGTACTTC. Translated: CASSPLEVGIGEQYF.

The chain is built from TRBV12-3 or TRBV12-4 and TRBJ1-2, with D perhaps TRBD1 (5 bases). The CDR3 is made up of 13 amino acids. The V gene lost 6 bases and the J gene lost 4 bases, with 12 bases spanning the gap. The CDR3 region is CASRPTGAYGYTF. DNA for the CDR3: TGTGCCAGCAGACCAACCGGGGCCTATGGCTACACCTTC.

This rearrangement joins TRBV5-1 to TRBJ2-7; D might be TRBD1 (6 bases). The V end was cut by 3 bases, the J end by 5 bases, with 15 bases between. The CDR3 spans 14 residues. Germline V CDR1 and CDR2: SGHRS, YFSETQ. The CDR3 protein is CASSSTGSGDEQYF. As DNA, the CDR3 is TGCGCCAGCAGCTCGACAGGATCCGGGGACGAGCAGTACTTC.

The chain recombines TRBV9 with TRBJ2-7; TRBD1 matches 9 bases. The ends lost 2 bases at V and 0 bases at J; junction bases unmatched: 9. Looked up from germline, CDR1 is SGDLS and CDR2 is YYNGEE. CDR3 length equals 17 residues. The CDR3 region is CASSVSGDRASSYEQYF. Written as DNA, the CDR3 is TGTGCCAGCAGCGTTTCCGGGGACAGGGCAAGCTCCTACGAGCAGTACTTC. Based on the CDR3 plus reference TRBV9 and TRBJ2-7, the full variable domain is DSGVTQTPKHLITATGQRVTLRCSPRSGDLSVYWYQQSLDQGLQFLIQYYNGEERAKGNILERFSAQQFPDLHSELNLSSLELGDSALYFCASSVSGDRASSYEQYFGPGTRLTVT.

The chain joins TRBV6-6 to TRBJ1-1; D remains unclear. Deletions cut 6 bases from V and 0 bases from J, with 8 bases between. CDR1 and CDR2 from the germline V gene are MNHNY and SVGAGI (reference sequence). The CDR3 contains 13 residues. The CDR3 loop is CASRVTMNTEAFF. For the CDR3, the DNA is TGTGCCAGCAGGGTGACCATGAACACTGAAGCTTTCTTT.